These 27 T cell receptor beta chains were sequenced from one sample in a study of CD8 T cells in ankylosing spondylitis. TCRdb called the 5' RACE reads again in MiXCR, with one record for every CDR3 protein. The top ten clones hold around 0.51% of a sample with hundreds of thousands of distinct CDR3 sequences, 10% to 15% of them seen once. These receptors are not linked to any known antigen. Broader study findings: A TCR beta motif of under 10 highly homologous variants seemed to mark ankylosing spondylitis blood.

Sequencing used blood, either unsorted or a sorted T cell fraction (not recorded which). The origin of the receptors is a male donor with ankylosing spondylitis.

The table lists this clonotype with a few counts. V gene TRBV25-1 combines with J gene TRBJ2-3; TRBD1 matches 9 bases. The CDR3 consists of 16 residues. The V segment lost 2 bases and the J segment 3 bases; nucleotides outside the gene matches: 6. Per germline, CDR1 MGHDK and CDR2 SYGVNS. CDR3 DNA: TGTGCCAGCAGTGAACTTGGACAGGGGAAGACAGATACGCAGTATTTT. Translated, it gives CASSELGQGKTDTQYF. The full variable domain, completed using reference TRBV25-1 and TRBJ2-3, is EADIYQTPRYLVIGTGKKITLECSQTMGHDKMYWYQQDPGMELHLIHYSYGVNSTEKGDLSSESTVSRIRTEHFPLTLESARPSHTSQYLCASSELGQGKTDTQYFGPGTRLTVL.

This clonotype was seen many times. V and J are TRBV20-1 and TRBJ2-3; no reliable D call. CDR1 and CDR2 (germline): DFQATT, SNEGSKA (reference sequence). The CDR3 covers 14 residues. Trimming left V 3 bases short and J 0 bases short, with 10 bases between. The CDR3 DNA reads as TGCAGTGCTAGCGACCGGGCTAGCACAGATACGCAGTATTTT. It encodes CSASDRASTDTQYF.

This chain's CDR3 is CASTERLAGFHEQYF. The CDR3 bases are TGTGCCAGCACCGAGAGACTAGCGGGATTCCACGAGCAGTACTTC. The rearrangement uses TRBV2 and TRBJ2-7, with 11 bases that match TRBD2. CDR1 is SNHLY and CDR2 is FYNNEI in the germline V gene. With V trimmed by 7 bases and J by 5 bases, 10 bases remained unmatched. The CDR3 consists of 15 residues.

V is TRBV20-1 and J is TRBJ2-2, with 10 bases identical to TRBD2. V dropped 0 bases and J dropped 5; count of bases not matched to a gene: 9. Germline-derived CDR1 and CDR2 are DFQATT and SNEGSKA (reference sequence). The CDR3 is 17 amino acids. CDR3 residues: CSARDWPSGSNTGELFF. For the CDR3, the DNA is TGCAGTGCTAGAGATTGGCCTAGCGGGAGTAATACCGGGGAGCTGTTTTTT.

This clonotype was detected ten times or more. The rearrangement uses TRBV5-1 and TRBJ2-1, with TRBD1 as a possible D gene (6 bases). CDR3 length: 15 residues. Germline CDR1 reads SGHRS; CDR2 reads YFSETQ. With 1 base removed from V and 3 bases from J, the gap between germline ends came to 11 bases. CDR3 DNA sequence: TGCGCCAGCAGCTTGAGGGCAGGGGTCTACAATGAGCAGTTCTTC. It translates to CASSLRAGVYNEQFF.

The sample holds a few counts of this clonotype. The rearrangement joins TRBV11-3 to TRBJ1-1; tentative D call: TRBD1 (5 bases). CDR1 is SGHNT, CDR2 YENEEA, per germline. V was shortened by 0 bases and J by 10 bases, with 15 bases between the two germline ends. The CDR3 is 14 residues long. CDR3 nucleotide sequence: TGTGCCAGCAGCTTAGATCGGGCAGGGAGGAGAGCTTTCTTT. It codes for CASSLDRAGRRAFF.

The chain couples TRBV5-1 to TRBJ1-1; 9 positions match TRBD1. The junction had 8 bases not matched to a gene; V was cut back by 4 bases and J by 1 base. Germline lookup yields CDR1 SGHRS and CDR2 YFSETQ. This CDR3 is built from 16 residues. The chain's CDR3 is CASSPLGQGTNTEAFF. For the CDR3, the DNA is TGCGCCAGCAGCCCACTCGGACAGGGGACGAACACTGAAGCTTTCTTT.

This chain connects TRBV6-1 to TRBJ2-3, with TRBD1 matching over 8 bases. In germline, CDR1 is MNHNS, CDR2 SASEGT. After removal of 7 bases from V and 2 bases from J, the junction contained 8 bases not matched to a gene. The CDR3 has 15 amino acids. DNA for the CDR3: TGTGCCAGCAACAAGGGGACAGGTTACACAGATACGCAGTATTTT. Its protein is CASNKGTGYTDTQYF.

In this sample, this clonotype turned up a few times. The CDR3 region has the DNA TGTGCCATCTACGGGGGGAACACTGAAGCTTTCTTT. It specifies CAIYGGNTEAFF. The chain recombines TRBV10-3 with TRBJ1-1; TRBD1 is a possible D gene (5 bases). The CDR3 spans 12 residues. CDR1 is ENHRY, CDR2 SYGVKD, per germline. The germline V and J ends were trimmed by 8 bases and 1 base, with 8 bases remaining between them.

This clonotype was seen more than once but under ten times. This chain uses TRBV2 with TRBJ2-5; D not certain. The CDR3 has 12 amino acids. Germline values: CDR1 SNHLY, CDR2 FYNNEI. Trimming shortened V by 6 bases and J by 5 bases, and 10 bases separated the two germline ends. The CDR3 loop reads CASRDDVETQYF. In DNA, the CDR3 is TGTGCCAGCAGAGATGATGTGGAGACCCAGTACTTC.

The rearrangement links TRBV5-1 to TRBJ2-5; no reliable D call. Per the germline V gene, CDR1 is SGHRS and CDR2 is YFSETQ. The length of the CDR3 is 14 residues. The V end lost 0 bases, the J end lost 5 bases, and 11 bases lay between the germline ends. Here the CDR3 DNA reads TGCGCCAGCAGCTTGGAAGGGCGTATTGAGACCCAGTACTTC. This translates into CASSLEGRIETQYF.

The chain is built from TRBV12-3 or TRBV12-4 and TRBJ2-1, with 9 bases matching TRBD2. Trimming at V came to 6 bases and at J to 5 bases, leaving 14 bases not matched to a gene. CDR3 size: 17 residues. CDR3 in DNA: TGTGCCAGCAGCCCCAGGAGGGACGGCGGGAGGGACAATGAGCAGTTCTTC. Its translation: CASSPRRDGGRDNEQFF.

This chain connects TRBV4-3 to TRBJ2-5, with 7 positions matching TRBD2. Trimming cost V 1 base and J 4 bases; bases outside gene matches: 6. Germline assignment: CDR1 LGHNA and CDR2 YSLEER. This CDR3 spans 15 amino acids. The CDR3 sequence is CASSQVGSSGETQYF. CDR3 sequence (DNA): TGCGCCAGCAGCCAAGTTGGGTCTAGCGGAGAGACCCAGTACTTC.

CDR3 sequence (DNA): TGTGCCTGGAGTGGAGGGTACTCTGGAAACACCATATATTTT. Translation: CAWSGGYSGNTIYF. This rearrangement joins TRBV30 to TRBJ1-3; D not resolved. In germline, CDR1 is GTSNPN, CDR2 SVGIG (reference sequence). The V end lost 1 base, the J end lost 0 bases, and 7 bases lay between the germline ends. CDR3 length: 14 amino acids.

This clonotype has a count of ten or more. The chain couples TRBV12-3 or TRBV12-4 to TRBJ1-5; D gene uncertain. V lost 4 bases and J lost 0, with 4 bases in between. The CDR3 runs 13 residues. The CDR3 protein is CASSSRSNQPQHF. DNA of the CDR3: TGTGCCAGCAGTTCACGTAGCAATCAGCCCCAGCATTTT.

This chain uses TRBV29-1 with TRBJ2-1; no firm D call. CDR3 length: 14 amino acids. Trimming stripped 2 bases from V and 2 bases from J, with 10 bases between. The germline gives CDR1 SQVTM, CDR2 ANQGSEA. The CDR3 reads CSVESSETYNEQFF. The CDR3 DNA follows: TGCAGCGTTGAAAGCTCTGAAACCTACAATGAGCAGTTCTTC.

V and J are TRBV4-1 and TRBJ2-7; D is unresolved. Trimming stripped 6 bases from V and 7 bases from J, with 19 bases between. The germline V gene has CDR1 MGHRA and CDR2 YSYEKL. This CDR3 comprises 14 residues. The CDR3 sequence: CASRLDIEWGEQYF. The DNA of the CDR3 is TGCGCCAGCAGGCTCGATATCGAGTGGGGTGAGCAGTACTTC.

The rearrangement joins TRBV7-2 to TRBJ2-4; 10 bases line up with TRBD1. CDR1 and CDR2 (germline): SGHTA, FQGNSA. CDR3 length: 17 amino acids. V was clipped by 5 bases and J by 7 bases; unmatched bases: 14. This chain's CDR3 is CASSPSGTGVLMNIQYF. In DNA form, the CDR3 reads TGTGCCAGCAGCCCCTCCGGGACAGGGGTGCTCATGAACATTCAGTACTTC.

This clonotype was counted a single time. The rearrangement links TRBV13 to TRBJ2-3; a possible D gene is TRBD2 (5 bases). CDR3 length: 16 amino acids. The germline CDR1 and CDR2 sequences are PRHDT and FYEKMQ (reference sequence). Trimming stripped 4 bases from V and 2 bases from J, with 16 bases between. For the CDR3, the DNA is TGTGCCAGCAGCTCATCACTAGGCCATCTCACAGATACGCAGTATTTT. It yields the protein CASSSSLGHLTDTQYF.

At least ten counts were recorded for this clonotype. The V and J genes are TRBV10-3 and TRBJ2-3; a weak D match, TRBD2 (5 bases). The CDR3 runs 15 residues. In germline, CDR1 is ENHRY, CDR2 SYGVKD. With 7 bases removed from V and 2 bases from J, the gap between germline ends came to 16 bases. The CDR3 region has the DNA TGTGCCATCAACCCAGGAGGCCTGGCCACAGATACGCAGTATTTT. This gives the protein CAINPGGLATDTQYF.

This clonotype was counted between two and nine times. The J gene is TRBJ2-1, the V gene TRBV7-3; the D call may be TRBD1 or TRBD2 (5 bases each). The CDR3 has 14 residues. Germline lookup yields CDR1 SGHTA and CDR2 FQGTGA. Trimming cost V 4 bases and J 9 bases, with 16 bases left between them. The CDR3 region has the DNA TGTGCCAGCAGCTCAACGTCGGGGCGGTCTGAGCAGTTCTTC. Translating it yields CASSSTSGRSEQFF. Supplemented by reference TRBV7-3 and TRBJ2-1, the full variable domain reads GAGVSQTPSNKVTEKGKYVELRCDPISGHTALYWYRQSLGQGPEFLIYFQGTGAADDSGLPNDRFFAVRPEGSVSTLKIQRTERGDSAVYLCASSSTSGRSEQFFGPGTRLTVL.

The CDR3 loop is CSARDPTVAGPSEDTQYF. CDR3 nucleotides: TGCAGTGCTAGAGATCCGACAGTAGCGGGGCCCTCCGAAGATACGCAGTATTTT. The genes are TRBV20-1 and TRBJ2-3; 8 positions agree with TRBD2. The germline V gene encodes CDR1 DFQATT and CDR2 SNEGSKA (reference sequence). Unmatched junction bases numbered 16, after V lost 0 bases and J lost 5 bases. The CDR3 is made up of 18 amino acids.

The chain uses TRBV11-1 and TRBJ2-7; TRBD1 matches at 8 bases. V dropped 5 bases and J dropped 2; count of bases not matched to a gene: 5. The CDR3 consists of 14 residues. The germline CDR1 and CDR2 sequences are SGHAT and FQDESV (reference sequence). Here the CDR3 reads CASSTYRGTYEQYF. In DNA, the CDR3 is TGTGCCAGCAGCACTTACAGGGGGACCTACGAGCAGTACTTC.

This clonotype has a handful of counts. The chain joins TRBV5-1 to TRBJ1-1; no firm D call. Germline CDR1 SGHRS, CDR2 YFSETQ. Trimming cost V 0 bases and J 1 base, with 10 bases left between them. This CDR3 contains 15 residues. In nucleotides, the CDR3 is TGCGCCAGCAGCTTGGGACGGACTCCGAACACTGAAGCTTTCTTT. Translation: CASSLGRTPNTEAFF.

V usage is TRBV6-1 and J usage is TRBJ2-1; no clear D. Germline V CDR1 and CDR2: MNHNS, SASEGT. With 5 bases removed from V and 8 bases from J, the gap between germline ends came to 19 bases. The CDR3 is made up of 15 amino acids. The CDR3 DNA is TGTGCCAGCAGTCGCCATCCAGCTGGGTTAGATGAGCAGTTCTTC. It translates to CASSRHPAGLDEQFF.

This clonotype has only a few counts. CDR3 residues: CASSEDKEDTEAFF. In DNA form, the CDR3 reads TGTGCCAGCAGTGAAGACAAGGAGGACACTGAAGCTTTCTTT. The genes are TRBV2 and TRBJ1-1, with D unclear. Germline values: CDR1 SNHLY, CDR2 FYNNEI. The CDR3 runs 14 residues. The V end was cut by 1 base, the J end by 3 bases, with 9 bases between.

The chain joins TRBV29-1 to TRBJ1-1, with 8 bases that match TRBD1. The CDR3 runs 13 residues. V lost 7 bases to trimming and J lost 5 bases; unmatched junction nucleotides: 9. Germline values: CDR1 SQVTM, CDR2 ANQGSEA. As DNA, the CDR3 is TGCAGCGGATTGGGACAGGCGAGGACTGAAGCTTTCTTT. Its translation: CSGLGQARTEAFF.